This paragraph covers one T cell receptor (beta chain) sequence. These data belong to a study of T-cell reconstitution after alpha-beta-depleted transplantation in children. Preparation of the TCRbeta library used unique molecular identifiers. A single record per CDR3 protein comes from TCRdb applying MiXCR to the PCR reads. The top ten hold 0.9% to 1.2% of the sample, which has some 640,000 distinct CDR3 sequences, over 15% seen once. Trimming stripped 6 bases from V and 5 bases from J, with 19 bases between. The V gene's germline CDR1 is SQVTM and CDR2 ANQGSEA. This CDR3 has 14 amino acids. This clonotype was sampled from a human donor who donated a stem cell graft to a child with acute myeloid leukemia. The sample consisted of PBMCs from the stem cell graft donor, taken from the stem cell graft. The chain is built from TRBV29-1 and TRBJ1-1; weak D call: TRBD1 (6 bases). CDR3 in amino acids: CSVPVGGPDTEAFF. The CDR3 DNA reads TGCAGCGTACCCGTGGGGGGGCCGGATACTGAAGCTTTCTTT.